This record concerns one T cell receptor (beta chain) sequence. Germline V gene sequence: CDR1 SGHDT, CDR2 YYEEEE. This CDR3 is built from 17 residues. The data were obtained in a study of monozygotic twins with inflammatory bowel disease. TCRdb re-called the 5' RACE reads; one entry per CDR3 protein, DNA not given. Its clone listing holds a few hundred thousand distinct CDR3 sequences. Sequencing used blood. This TCR was recovered from a human donor with ulcerative colitis or Crohn's disease, or a healthy co-twin of an affected twin (not recorded which). The rearrangement joins TRBV5-6 to TRBJ2-3; as DNA is missing, the TRBD2 call by TCRdb cannot be tested. The CDR3 loop is CASSWGGFRGGTDTQYF.